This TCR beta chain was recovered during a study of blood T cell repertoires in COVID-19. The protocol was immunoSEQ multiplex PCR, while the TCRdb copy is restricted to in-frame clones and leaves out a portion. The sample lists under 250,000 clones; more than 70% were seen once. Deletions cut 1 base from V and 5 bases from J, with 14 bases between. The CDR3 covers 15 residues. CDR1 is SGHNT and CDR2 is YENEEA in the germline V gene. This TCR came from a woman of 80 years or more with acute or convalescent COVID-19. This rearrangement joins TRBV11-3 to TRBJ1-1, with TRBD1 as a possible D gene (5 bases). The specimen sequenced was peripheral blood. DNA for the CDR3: TGTGCCAGCAGCTTAGTGGGAGGGGCTCGGACTGAAGCTTTCTTT. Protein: CASSLVGGARTEAFF.